This TCR beta chain was retrieved from a study of T cells after yellow fever vaccination. This clonotype was found a few times. Its antigen is undetermined. Study outcomes and limitations: A limited proportion of clonotypes was detected within both the CD4 and CD8 compartments. It was a weaker secondary response, yet one that peaked faster, at day 5 versus 15. Reappearance after the booster was seen for most primary-vaccination clones, at roughly 96% CD4 and around 90% CD8.

In germline, CDR1 is LNHDA, CDR2 SQIVND (reference sequence). This CDR3 is built from 14 residues. Trimming pared 3 bases from V and 5 bases from J, leaving 10 bases between. Template switching by 5'RACE produced TCR cDNA, adding a universal primer site and UMIs. TCRdb processed the 5' RACE reads anew with MiXCR; each CDR3 protein has one entry. The table records about 350,000 distinct CDR3 sequences, approximately 10% of them present only once. V gene TRBV19 combines with J gene TRBJ1-4, with D hard to call. Specimen: PBMCs, collected on the day of the first yellow fever vaccination. The origin of this receptor is a man aged 18-30 years who received the YFV17D yellow fever vaccine. The CDR3 nucleotides read TGTGCCAGTAGTATCGATCGTAGAAATGAAAAACTGTTTTTT. Its translation is CASSIDRRNEKLFF.